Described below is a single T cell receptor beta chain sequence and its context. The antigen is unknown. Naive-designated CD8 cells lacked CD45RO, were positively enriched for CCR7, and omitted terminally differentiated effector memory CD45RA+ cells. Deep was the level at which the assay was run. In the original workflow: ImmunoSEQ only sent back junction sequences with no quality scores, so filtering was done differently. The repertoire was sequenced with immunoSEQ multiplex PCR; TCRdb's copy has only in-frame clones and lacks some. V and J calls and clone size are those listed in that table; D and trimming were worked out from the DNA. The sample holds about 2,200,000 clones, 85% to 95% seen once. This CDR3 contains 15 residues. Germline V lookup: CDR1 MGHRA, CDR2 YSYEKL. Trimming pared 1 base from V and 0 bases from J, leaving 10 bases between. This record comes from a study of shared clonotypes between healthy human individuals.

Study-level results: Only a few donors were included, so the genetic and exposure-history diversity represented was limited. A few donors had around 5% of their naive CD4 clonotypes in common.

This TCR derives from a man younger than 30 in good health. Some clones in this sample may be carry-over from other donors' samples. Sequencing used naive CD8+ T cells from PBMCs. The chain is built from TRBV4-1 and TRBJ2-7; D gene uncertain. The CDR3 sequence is CASSQVFGNSYEQYF. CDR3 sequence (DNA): TGCGCCAGCAGCCAAGTATTTGGGAACTCCTACGAGCAGTACTTC.